The next 8 T cell receptor beta chains were all read from a single sample in a study of cytomegalovirus exposure and HLA in healthy donors. This PCR relied on a set of 60 Vbeta primers and 13 Jbeta primers. Profiled with immunoSEQ multiplex PCR; TCRdb holds only in-frame clones, not every one. Among roughly 190,000 clones listed, 70% to 80% were seen once. Material: PBMCs. These receptors came from a woman aged 45-65 years in good health and CMV-seronegative.

This sequence joins TRBV7-6 and TRBJ2-5; D gene unclear. The CDR3 is made up of 13 amino acids. Trimming left V 5 bases short and J 9 bases short, with 16 bases between. Germline-derived CDR1 and CDR2 are SGHVS and FNYEAQ. CDR3 bases: TGTGCCAGCAGCCTGGAGATCCCCGGGTCCCAGTACTTC. Residues: CASSLEIPGSQYF.

This clone appeared a few times. V and J are TRBV5-1 and TRBJ1-1; the match to TRBD1 covers 7 bases. The ends lost 2 bases at V and 5 bases at J; junction bases unmatched: 6. Germline CDR1 SGHRS, CDR2 YFSETQ. The CDR3 is made up of 14 amino acids. Here the CDR3 reads CASSFRGQRTEAFF. The CDR3 bases are TGCGCCAGCAGCTTTAGGGGGCAGAGAACTGAAGCTTTCTTT.

This clone was found a few times. The gene calls are TRBV29-1 and TRBJ2-6, with 10 nucleotides matching TRBD1. The trim removed 4 bases at V and 4 bases at J, leaving 16 bases unmatched. Looked up from germline, CDR1 is SQVTM and CDR2 is ANQGSEA. The CDR3 sequence is 19 residues long. The CDR3 loop reads CSVAQLSGTGAVGANVLTF. In nucleotides, the CDR3 is TGCAGCGTTGCCCAACTATCCGGGACAGGGGCAGTCGGGGCCAACGTCCTGACTTTC.

The V gene is TRBV10-3, the J gene TRBJ2-7; 9 bases agree with TRBD1. Germline V gives CDR1 ENHRY, CDR2 SYGVKD. With V trimmed by 2 bases and J by 6 bases, 8 bases remained unmatched. The CDR3 is made up of 15 amino acids. This chain's CDR3 is CAISETRTGAGEQYF. CDR3 sequence (DNA): TGTGCCATCAGTGAGACGAGGACAGGGGCGGGCGAGCAGTACTTC.

The chain employs TRBV28 and TRBJ2-1; 7 bases map to TRBD1. Germline loops: CDR1 MDHEN, CDR2 SYDVKM. The ends lost 6 bases at V and 5 bases at J; junction bases unmatched: 7. There are 14 residues in the CDR3. CDR3 sequence: CASSRLGGHNEQFF. In DNA form, the CDR3 reads TGTGCCAGCAGCCGATTAGGGGGCCACAATGAGCAGTTCTTC.

This chain joins TRBV29-1 and TRBJ1-2, with 7 bases fitting TRBD1. CDR1 and CDR2 from the germline V gene are SQVTM and ANQGSEA. This CDR3 has 14 residues. The V gene end was trimmed by 1 base and the J gene end by 5 bases; junction bases not matched to a gene: 7. The CDR3 loop reads CSVEGRGGGYGYTF. The CDR3 coding sequence is TGCAGCGTTGAAGGTAGAGGGGGCGGGTATGGCTACACCTTC.

The V and J genes are TRBV19 and TRBJ1-5; 8 bases are shared with TRBD1. The germline CDR1 and CDR2 sequences are LNHDA and SQIVND (reference sequence). The CDR3 is 16 residues long. V lost 6 bases and J lost 0; bases outside the gene matches: 7. The CDR3 region is CASSRDRRNSNQPQHF. The CDR3 DNA follows: TGTGCCAGTAGCCGGGACAGGAGAAATAGCAATCAGCCCCAGCATTTT.

The chain is built from TRBV28 and TRBJ2-1; D possibly corresponds to TRBD2 (6 bases). CDR3 length: 12 residues. V was cut by 11 bases and J by 6 bases, with 14 bases left in between. CDR1 and CDR2 from the germline V gene are MDHEN and SYDVKM. Written as DNA, the CDR3 is TGTGCCGGGCGGGGTCTCACCAATGAGCAGTTCTTC. Amino acids: CAGRGLTNEQFF.